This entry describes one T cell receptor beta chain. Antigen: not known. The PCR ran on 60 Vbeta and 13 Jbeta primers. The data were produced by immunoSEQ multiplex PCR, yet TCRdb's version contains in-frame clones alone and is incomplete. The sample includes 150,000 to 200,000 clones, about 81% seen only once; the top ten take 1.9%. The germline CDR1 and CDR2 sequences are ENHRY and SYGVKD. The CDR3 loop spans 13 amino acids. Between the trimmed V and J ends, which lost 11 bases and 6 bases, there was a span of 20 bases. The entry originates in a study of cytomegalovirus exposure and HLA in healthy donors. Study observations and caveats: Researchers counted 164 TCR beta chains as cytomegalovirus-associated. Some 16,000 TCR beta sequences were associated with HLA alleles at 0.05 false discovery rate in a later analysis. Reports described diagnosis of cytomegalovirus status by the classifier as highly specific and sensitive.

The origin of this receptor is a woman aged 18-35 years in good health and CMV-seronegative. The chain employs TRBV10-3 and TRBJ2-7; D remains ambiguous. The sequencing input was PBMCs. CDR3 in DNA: TGTGCCGTCTATTCTCCAGGTATGGCCGAGCAGTACTTC. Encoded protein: CAVYSPGMAEQYF.